This T cell receptor beta chain was observed in a study of blood T cell repertoires in COVID-19. Study as a whole: The cDNA or gDNA used as material had been derived from T cells, B-cell-depleted T cells, or PBMCs.

Sequencing used immunoSEQ multiplex PCR; TCRdb keeps in-frame clones, though not all of them. Among 250,000 to 400,000 clones, roughly 85% were seen once, and the ten largest hold under 2%. Germline CDR1 MDHEN, CDR2 SYDVKM. The CDR3 extends over 15 amino acids. Trimming removed 6 bases from V and 0 bases from J; junction bases left unmatched: 6. The TCR sequence derives from a woman aged 25 to 39 who had been exposed to COVID-19. The chain recombines TRBV28 with TRBJ2-3; 7 bases map to TRBD1. Sequencing used PBMCs or T cells enriched from blood (not recorded which). The CDR3 region is CASRSGTASTDTQYF. The CDR3 DNA reads TGTGCCAGCAGATCCGGGACAGCTAGCACAGATACGCAGTATTTT.